Given below is one TCR beta chain in context. In the same sample, other DNA sequences code for this CDR3. This sample was included in a study of shared T cell receptors in the human thymus. TCRdb's table, derived via immunoSEQ multiplex PCR, lists solely in-frame clones and lacks some. The table has some 720,000 clones, approximately 90% seen once. Germline-derived CDR1 and CDR2 are MNHEY and SMNVEV (reference sequence). The trim removed 6 bases at V and 3 bases at J, leaving 7 bases unmatched. This CDR3 spans 15 amino acids. These sequences were also reported in another study, on human thymus T cells. That paper notes: In corrective heart surgery, resections were taken, and these provided the thymus tissue. V and J gene usage appeared biased in thymic and blood repertoires. Unrelated people showed highly overlapping thymic repertoires, related research reported.

Sequencing was done on a sample of thymocytes. The source is a boy younger than two with a congenital heart defect. The chain is built from TRBV27 and TRBJ2-7; 11 bases agree with TRBD2. The CDR3 is CASSDRLAGIYEQYF. Here the CDR3 DNA reads TGTGCCAGCAGCGACAGACTAGCGGGGATCTACGAGCAGTACTTC.